The sequence of this T cell receptor beta chain was determined in a study of T cells after yellow fever vaccination (dated by TCRdb to between 2019 and 2020). In terms of the full investigation: Libraries from fractions with low cell numbers were prepared with the SMART-Seq v4 Ultra Low Input RNA kit. Blood was collected at multiple timepoints before and after primary and secondary immunization, and bulk PBMC replicates and cell subsets were isolated. To follow T-cell clones before and after both primary and booster YFV17D yellow fever vaccination, bulk TCR alpha and beta repertoires underwent longitudinal sequencing. Two healthy male donors made up the cohort, one aged 18 to 30 years and the other aged 30 to 40 years.

According to the study, the label for this sample's treatment or condition signals: live attenuated yellow fever vaccine strain. PBMCs were isolated from peripheral blood using a standard Ficoll-Paque protocol. CD4 and CD8 T-cell fractions were isolated with Dynabeads CD4 and CD8 positive selection kits. RNA was extracted with TriZol from bulk PBMCs, CD4 and CD8 fractions, and dextramer-positive and dextramer-negative fractions. What the work shows at the level of the full study, not this receptor alone: Most clones expanded after primary vaccination (around 96% of CD4 and roughly 90% of CD8) were re-detected after the booster, suggesting that broad memory maintenance occurred. The secondary T-cell response was found to be weaker but faster than the primary response, with a peak reached on day 5 rather than on day 15. FACS-sorted repertoires could contain abundant contaminating clonotypes from the bulk population, so computational filtering was required. The study included only two donors, which limits how far the findings can be generalized. A small share of clonotypes occurred in both CD4 and CD8 compartments, likely arising from convergent recombination.

Concerning this clonotype: The antigen it binds to is not known. No much larger clone is present one base from it, and per-base qualities are unavailable.

The listed sequencing device is Illumina NovaSeq 6000. Synthesis of TCR cDNA relied on 5'RACE template switching, a step that introduced a universal primer site along with unique molecular identifiers. cDNA synthesis was primed from both the TCR alpha and TCR beta constant segments. Two PCR steps were used to amplify libraries, with sample barcodes and sequencing adapters being added in the second step. Sequencing of the libraries was done on either Illumina HiSeq 2500 (2x100 bp) or NovaSeq (2x150 bp). The authors' pipeline ran thus. MIGEC handled demultiplexing of reads and collapsing into UMI consensus sequences, while MiXCR performed V(D)J alignment. Using edgeR on replicate PBMC samples, clonotypes were called vaccine-responding if FDR was below 0.01 and the log2 fold change was above 5 up to day 15. CD4 or CD8 identity was assigned to each bulk clonotype according to whether the clonotype was present at higher abundance in the sequenced CD4 repertoire or the sequenced CD8 repertoire. In TCRdb, the public reads were trimmed at Q25 with fastp and aligned with MiXCR, with productive beta chains retained. When rows share a CDR3 protein, they turn into one entry using the most common DNA and genes. TCRdb, rather than the study authors, made the V and J calls. The sample profile shows 99,000 or so distinct CDR3 sequences; under 6.5% of them were found once. The ten top clones hold over 40% of the sample.

The TCR sequence derives from a man younger than 30 who received the YFV17D yellow fever vaccine. Sequencing was performed on CD8+ T cells sorted from PBMCs, taken 10 days after the yellow fever booster vaccination.

The CDR3 here reads CSAPRDDRKTQYF. The DNA is TGCAGTGCCCCGAGGGACGACAGAAAGACCCAGTACTTC. The chain is made from TRBV20-1 and TRBJ2-5, with the D assignment possibly TRBD1 or TRBD2, given 5 matching bases for each. CDR1 and CDR2 were assigned from the germline V gene (reference sequence) as DFQATT and SNEGSKA. The CDR3, from cysteine to phenylalanine, totals 13 residues. Just the 39-base CDR3 DNA is kept, in frame starting at base 1. V lost 6 bases and J lost 6 bases; the stretch between them is 17 bases long.